The rows below give T cell receptor beta chains drawn from one sample of a study of cytomegalovirus exposure and HLA in healthy donors. Libraries were prepared by immunoSEQ multiplex PCR; TCRdb keeps only in-frame clonotypes and omits some of them. The sample consists of roughly 330,000 clones, about 90% of them appearing once. The sequenced sample consisted of PBMCs. These receptors all stem from a woman aged 30 to 39 in good health and CMV-seropositive. The CDR3 runs from the conserved cysteine through the conserved F or W. A D gene is named only where the DNA matches it firmly. Where a row states a size, it is once, few, many or the class of an expanded clone; other rows omit it.

D,J,V,length,size,DNA,CDR3
.,TRBJ2-7,TRBV28,13,.,TGTGCCAGCAGCGGACCATTCTTCTACGAGCAGTACTTC,CASSGPFFYEQYF
.,TRBJ1-2,TRBV29-1,15,.,TGCAGCGTTGAAGATGAGACAGGTTCTAACTATGGCTACACCTTC,CSVEDETGSNYGYTF
.,TRBJ1-2,TRBV11-2,15,.,TGTGCCAGCAGCTTTTCCCCTTTCCAGCAGGAGGGCTACACCTTC,CASSFSPFQQEGYTF
.,TRBJ2-5,TRBV30,15,.,TGTGCCTGGGATACGGGGTCTAACCTTGGAGAGACCCAGTACTTC,CAWDTGSNLGETQYF
.,TRBJ2-7,TRBV30,12,few,TGTGCCTGGGGCACAGGTATCTACGAGCAGTACTTC,CAWGTGIYEQYF
.,TRBJ2-1,TRBV5-1,12,.,TGCGCCAGCAGCCCTACTAGGGCTGAGCAGTTCTTC,CASSPTRAEQFF
TRBD2,TRBJ2-2,TRBV11-3,18,few,TGTGCCAGCAGCTCCGGGACACTTAGCGGGAGGGACACCGGGGAGCTGTTTTTT,CASSSGTLSGRDTGELFF
.,TRBJ2-7,TRBV4-2,11,few,TGTGCCGTAGGACATTTCTACGAGCAGTACTTC,CAVGHFYEQYF
TRBD1,TRBJ2-1,TRBV9,12,once,TGTGCCAGCAGCACAGGGGGGAATGAGCAGTTCTTC,CASSTGGNEQFF
.,TRBJ2-3,TRBV28,17,.,TGTGCCAGCAGTCCTAGTTTCGTGGGACCCGGCACAGATACGCAGTATTTT,CASSPSFVGPGTDTQYF
.,TRBJ1-5,TRBV5-6,12,.,TGTGCCAGCAGCCTCGGCAATCAGCCCCAGCATTTT,CASSLGNQPQHF
.,TRBJ1-2,TRBV5-1,16,.,TGCGCCAGCAGCTTGGAGAGGGGGACTCCTTGGGATGGCTACACCTTC,CASSLERGTPWDGYTF
TRBD1,TRBJ2-6,TRBV28,17,once,TGTGCCAGCGTACCACAGGGGGCGATTTCTGGGGCCAACGTCCTGACTTTC,CASVPQGAISGANVLTF
.,TRBJ1-1,TRBV5-1,12,.,TGCGCCAGCAGTACCCAGAACACTGAAGCTTTCTTT,CASSTQNTEAFF
.,TRBJ2-3,TRBV7-2,16,.,TGTGCCAGCAGCTTGGGGGACGGGGGGCGGAGAGATACGCAGTATTTT,CASSLGDGGRRDTQYF